These 31 T cell receptor beta chains were sequenced from one sample in a study of blood T cell repertoires in COVID-19. TCRdb keeps only in-frame clones here, not all; method: immunoSEQ multiplex PCR. Among some 180,000 clones listed, roughly 79% were seen once. Sequencing was done on a sample of peripheral blood. The receptors shown here come from an elderly woman with COVID-19, enrolled during active disease.

The chain has TRBV7-8 and TRBJ2-5; 9 nucleotides agree with TRBD2. V trimming: 5 bases; J trimming: 1 base; junction bases outside the gene matches: 5. CDR1 and CDR2 (germline): SGHVS, FQNEAQ. The CDR3 is 15 residues long. CDR3 DNA: TGTGCCAGCAGCCTTCAGCGGGGGGTCCAAGAGACCCAGTACTTC. This sequence encodes CASSLQRGVQETQYF. The variable domain in full, completed from reference TRBV7-8 and TRBJ2-5, reads GAGVSQSPRYKVAKRGQDVALRCDPISGHVSLFWYQQALGQGPEFLTYFQNEAQLDKSGLPSDRFFAERPEGSVSTLKIQRTQQEDSAVYLCASSLQRGVQETQYFGPGTRLLVL.

CDR3 bases: TGCGCCAGCAGCTCCTTCGGGGGGGAAGATGAGCAGTTCTTC. Protein: CASSSFGGEDEQFF. V usage is TRBV5-1 and J usage is TRBJ2-1; 8 nucleotides agree with TRBD2. This CDR3 comprises 14 residues. The J segment lost 8 bases and the V segment lost 3 bases, leaving 7 bases of the junction unmatched. Germline CDR1 and CDR2: SGHRS and YFSETQ.

The chain joins TRBV5-1 to TRBJ2-1, with TRBD1 as a possible D gene (7 bases). Looked up from germline, CDR1 is SGHRS and CDR2 is YFSETQ. The V end lost 2 bases, the J end lost 6 bases, and 15 bases lay between the germline ends. This CDR3 spans 15 amino acids. The CDR3 bases are TGCGCCAGCAGCTTCCTCCAGGGGGGTATCAATGAGCAGTTCTTC. Translation gives CASSFLQGGINEQFF.

This clone has just one count. V gene TRBV7-6 combines with J gene TRBJ2-3, with D unclear. Germline V gene lookup returns CDR1 SGHVS and CDR2 FNYEAQ. The CDR3 is 11 residues long. Deletions cut 3 bases from V and 8 bases from J, with 6 bases between. The DNA for the CDR3 is TGTGCCAGCAGCTTTAGTCGTACGCAGTATTTT. It codes for CASSFSRTQYF.

The chain links TRBV7-9 to TRBJ1-2, with a weak D call TRBD1 (5 bases). The V and J ends lost 5 bases and 1 base respectively, with 14 bases between them. The CDR3 covers 15 residues. The germline gives CDR1 SEHNR, CDR2 FQNEAQ (reference sequence). The CDR3: CASSPTQTDNYGYTF. CDR3 DNA: TGTGCCAGCAGCCCGACCCAGACAGATAACTATGGCTACACCTTC.

The CDR3 sequence: CASRDTYVYSPLHF. CDR3 bases: TGTGCCAGTCGGGACACCTACGTCTATTCACCCCTCCACTTT. The chain links TRBV19 to TRBJ1-6; TRBD1 is a possible D gene (6 bases). The V gene lost 8 bases and the J gene lost 8 bases, with 16 bases spanning the gap. Looked up from germline, CDR1 is LNHDA and CDR2 is SQIVND (reference sequence). CDR3 length: 14 amino acids.

This clone was seen a single time. The chain combines TRBV7-9 with TRBJ2-7; D is perhaps TRBD2 (5 bases). Trimming removed 2 bases from V and 6 bases from J, with 8 bases in between. Germline loops: CDR1 SEHNR, CDR2 FQNEAQ (reference sequence). The CDR3 consists of 12 residues. The DNA of the CDR3 is TGTGCCAGCAGCTTAACGGGGTCCGAGCAGTACTTC. Translation gives CASSLTGSEQYF.

This rearrangement joins TRBV7-8 to TRBJ2-3; TRBD2 aligns across 8 bases. The length of the CDR3 is 14 residues. CDR1 and CDR2 from the germline V gene are SGHVS and FQNEAQ. V lost 3 bases to trimming and J lost 6 bases; unmatched junction nucleotides: 5. The CDR3 sequence: CASSFSGVGDTQYF. DNA for the CDR3: TGTGCCAGCAGCTTTAGCGGGGTAGGGGATACGCAGTATTTT.

On this clone: This may be a read error: a much more frequent sequence differs by one nucleotide. Other DNA sequences in the same sample also yield this CDR3. This sequence joins TRBV9 and TRBJ2-7, with 8 bases fitting TRBD2. Germline CDR1 and CDR2: SGDLS and YYNGEE. Trimming at V came to 2 bases and at J to 6 bases, leaving 10 bases not matched to a gene. The CDR3 covers 15 residues. The CDR3 loop reads CASSVGRAGGGEQYF. Written as DNA, the CDR3 is TGTGCCAGCAGCGTCGGGCGGGCGGGGGGCGGCGAGCAGTACTTC. Combining the CDR3 with reference TRBV9 and TRBJ2-7 gives the whole variable domain DSGVTQTPKHLITATGQRVTLRCSPRSGDLSVYWYQQSLDQGLQFLIQYYNGEERAKGNILERFSAQQFPDLHSELNLSSLELGDSALYFCASSVGRAGGGEQYFGPGTRLTVT.

The genes are TRBV18 and TRBJ2-5; D may be TRBD2 (6 bases). This CDR3 comprises 13 residues. Germline lookup yields CDR1 KGHSH and CDR2 LQKENI. V was trimmed by 2 bases and J by 5 bases, leaving 9 bases between them. CDR3 DNA sequence: TGTGCCAGCTCACCAAGGAGGGAGGAGACCCAGTACTTC. This translates into CASSPRREETQYF.

The genes are TRBV7-2 and TRBJ2-7; the D is unclear. CDR3 length equals 14 residues. Trimming removed 1 base at V and 4 bases at J, with 11 bases between. Germline V gene data show CDR1 as SGHTA and CDR2 as FQGNSA. CDR3 protein: CASSLVSPLYEQYF. The CDR3 DNA sequence: TGTGCCAGCAGCTTAGTGTCCCCACTATACGAGCAGTACTTC.

CDR3 DNA sequence: TGTGCCAGCAGCTCCGGACAGGGGGCGACTGAAGCTTTCTTT. Its protein product is CASSSGQGATEAFF. The V gene is TRBV5-8, the J gene TRBJ1-1; 11 bases map to TRBD1. This CDR3 region has 14 residues. Germline V lookup: CDR1 SGHTS, CDR2 YDEGEE. V lost 3 bases to trimming and J lost 5 bases; unmatched junction nucleotides: 3. The full variable domain, completed using reference TRBV5-8 and TRBJ1-1, is EAGVTQSPTHLIKTRGQQATLRCSPISGHTSVYWYQQALGLGLQFLLWYDEGEERNRGNFPPRFSGRQFPNYSSELNVNALELEDSALYLCASSSGQGATEAFFGQGTRLTVV.

The V and J genes are TRBV3-1 (or the pseudogene TRBV3-2) and TRBJ2-7; 10 bases line up with TRBD2. The CDR3 spans 16 residues. Trimming took 1 base from V and 0 from J; bases not matched to a gene: 3. CDR1 and CDR2 from the germline V gene are LGHDT and YNNKEL (reference sequence). CDR3 sequence: CASSQVAGGYSYEQYF. The CDR3 region has the DNA TGTGCCAGCAGCCAAGTAGCGGGAGGATACTCCTACGAGCAGTACTTC.

The V call is TRBV5-1, the J call TRBJ2-7; D possibly corresponds to TRBD1 (5 bases). Germline CDR1 SGHRS, CDR2 YFSETQ. The CDR3 spans 18 residues. With 0 bases removed from V and 1 base from J, the gap between germline ends came to 20 bases. CDR3 nucleotides: TGCGCCAGCAGCTTGGGCAGGGCAGGGCTATCTATTTCCTACGAGCAGTACTTC. Translating gives CASSLGRAGLSISYEQYF.

The chain carries TRBV15 and TRBJ1-3, with D tentatively TRBD1 (5 bases). The CDR3 has 15 residues. In germline, CDR1 is LNHNV, CDR2 YYDKDF (reference sequence). V was clipped by 0 bases and J by 0 bases, with 6 bases between them. CDR3 DNA sequence: TGTGCCACCAGCAGAGATCAGGGCTCTGGAAACACCATATATTTT. Translation gives CATSRDQGSGNTIYF.

V gene TRBV7-7 combines with J gene TRBJ2-5, with a weak D call TRBD1 (5 bases). The CDR3 runs 15 residues. V was trimmed by 2 bases and J by 5 bases, leaving 15 bases between them. The V gene's germline CDR1 is SSHAT and CDR2 FNYEAQ (reference sequence). CDR3 in amino acids: CASSLYRGDGETQYF. The DNA of the CDR3 is TGTGCCAGCAGCTTATATAGGGGTGATGGGGAGACCCAGTACTTC.

The chain joins TRBV18 to TRBJ2-1; D gene uncertain. Trimming shortened V by 5 bases and J by 5 bases, and 7 bases separated the two germline ends. Looked up from germline, CDR1 is KGHSH and CDR2 is LQKENI. CDR3 length: 12 residues. The CDR3 protein is CASSSVDNEQFF. The CDR3 region has the DNA TGTGCCAGCTCATCAGTCGACAATGAGCAGTTCTTC.

J is TRBJ2-7 and V is TRBV5-4; TRBD1 is a possible D gene (5 bases). CDR1 is SGHNT, CDR2 YYREEE, per germline (reference sequence). This CDR3 has 14 amino acids. The ends were cut back, 3 bases at V and 0 bases at J, with 10 bases in the middle. CDR3 sequence: CASSSWGRSYEQYF. The CDR3 DNA is TGTGCCAGCAGCTCCTGGGGCCGCTCCTACGAGCAGTACTTC.

The chain couples TRBV9 to TRBJ2-3; the match to TRBD2 covers 14 bases. This CDR3 is built from 16 residues. The V gene's germline CDR1 is SGDLS and CDR2 YYNGEE. The V and J ends lost 6 bases and 5 bases, in that order; junction bases with no gene match: 8. Here the CDR3 reads CASNLGLAGEVDTQYF. The CDR3 coding sequence is TGTGCCAGCAACTTGGGACTAGCGGGAGAGGTAGATACGCAGTATTTT.

This clone has just one count. As DNA, the CDR3 is TGTGCCAGCAGCCCGTTCGGACTTCTCGCGAACACCGGGGAGCTGTTTTTT. This gives the protein CASSPFGLLANTGELFF. The gene calls are TRBV4-2 and TRBJ2-2; D may be TRBD2 (5 bases). Per the germline V gene, CDR1 is LGHNA and CDR2 is YNFKEQ. Trimming cost V 4 bases and J 0 bases, with 15 bases left between them. CDR3 length equals 17 residues.

The CDR3 reads CASSRLTGGGEKLFF. The CDR3 DNA is TGTGCCAGCTCACGACTGACAGGGGGAGGTGAAAAACTGTTTTTT. The chain employs TRBV18 and TRBJ1-4, with TRBD1 identical over 9 bases. Germline trimming cut 4 bases from V and 7 bases from J; bases unmatched to any gene: 7. The CDR3 length is 15 residues. Per germline, CDR1 KGHSH and CDR2 LQKENI.

The chain carries TRBV27 and TRBJ2-7; the match to TRBD1 covers 8 bases. The V segment lost 4 bases and the J segment 2 bases; nucleotides outside the gene matches: 16. The CDR3 is 18 amino acids. In germline, CDR1 is MNHEY, CDR2 SMNVEV (reference sequence). The CDR3 DNA reads TGTGCCAGCAGTTCGCGCCTCCCTGACAGGGGAGGACCCTACGAGCAGTACTTC. Its translation: CASSSRLPDRGGPYEQYF.

V usage is TRBV6-5 and J usage is TRBJ2-7; D is perhaps TRBD2 (6 bases). V shed 4 bases and J shed 0 bases, with 13 bases lying between them. This CDR3 is 15 amino acids long. Germline CDR1 and CDR2: MNHEY and SVGAGI. Here the CDR3 reads CASSSPGLFSYEQYF. As DNA, the CDR3 is TGTGCCAGCAGTTCTCCGGGACTCTTCTCCTACGAGCAGTACTTC.

The J gene is TRBJ2-1, the V gene TRBV5-1; TRBD2 agrees at 11 bases. CDR1 SGHRS and CDR2 YFSETQ come from the germline V gene. Trimming removed 4 bases from V and 7 bases from J; junction bases left unmatched: 7. The CDR3 spans 15 residues. In DNA form, the CDR3 reads TGCGCCAGCAGCCCAACTAGCGGGAGTGTGAATGAGCAGTTCTTC. Encoded protein: CASSPTSGSVNEQFF.

This chain links TRBV10-3 with TRBJ1-3; TRBD1 agrees at 10 bases. CDR3 size: 16 residues. J lost 4 bases, V lost 0 bases, and 3 bases had no gene match. CDR1 and CDR2 (germline): ENHRY, SYGVKD. CDR3: CAISESGTGVGNTIYF. CDR3 bases: TGTGCCATCAGTGAGTCCGGGACAGGGGTCGGAAACACCATATATTTT.

The V gene is TRBV4-3, the J gene TRBJ1-5, with 9 positions matching TRBD1. CDR1 and CDR2 (germline): LGHNA, YSLEER. The CDR3 has 14 amino acids. V gave up 2 bases and J gave up 5 bases; unmatched junction bases: 1. This CDR3 reads CASSQRTGDQPQHF. The CDR3 DNA sequence: TGCGCCAGCAGCCAAAGGACAGGGGATCAGCCCCAGCATTTT.

This clone occurred once. This sequence joins TRBV20-1 and TRBJ1-2, with 7 positions matching TRBD1. The CDR3 has 12 residues. Germline trimming cut 3 bases from V and 5 bases from J; bases unmatched to any gene: 3. Per germline, CDR1 DFQATT and CDR2 SNEGSKA (reference sequence). CDR3: CSASLTGYGYTF. CDR3 nucleotides: TGCAGTGCTAGTCTGACAGGGTATGGCTACACCTTC.

The chain is built from TRBV19 and TRBJ2-7; D gene ambiguous. Trimming pared 3 bases from V and 2 bases from J, leaving 8 bases between. The CDR3 loop spans 13 amino acids. CDR1 is LNHDA, CDR2 SQIVND, per germline (reference sequence). The CDR3 region has the DNA TGTGCCAGTAGTATTGGGCAGGCCTACGAGCAGTACTTC. It yields the protein CASSIGQAYEQYF. The whole variable domain, remainder taken from reference TRBV19 and TRBJ2-7, is DGGITQSPKYLFRKEGQNVTLSCEQNLNHDAMYWYRQDPGQGLRLIYYSQIVNDFQKGDIAEGYSVSREKKESFPLTVTSAQKNPTAFYLCASSIGQAYEQYFGPGTRLTVT.

This clone was observed a single time. The chain has TRBV5-1 and TRBJ1-2; 7 bases agree with TRBD1. Germline values: CDR1 SGHRS, CDR2 YFSETQ. The CDR3 is 15 amino acids. The V and J ends lost 0 bases and 3 bases, in that order; junction bases with no gene match: 5. CDR3 in amino acids: CASSLAGQVHYGYTF. The CDR3 DNA sequence: TGCGCCAGCAGCTTGGCCGGACAGGTACACTATGGCTACACCTTC.

This chain connects TRBV4-1 to TRBJ1-2; TRBD1 matches 10 bases. The V and J ends lost 3 bases and 6 bases, in that order; junction bases with no gene match: 4. The CDR3 is 14 residues long. CDR1 and CDR2 from the germline V gene are MGHRA and YSYEKL. The CDR3, as DNA: TGCGCCAGCAGCCAGGCCGGGACAGGGGATGGCTACACCTTC. This codes for CASSQAGTGDGYTF.

This chain uses TRBV7-2 with TRBJ2-7; 11 bases match TRBD1. This CDR3 is built from 18 residues. The J segment lost 7 bases and the V segment lost 3 bases, leaving 17 bases of the junction unmatched. CDR1 is SGHTA and CDR2 is FQGNSA in the germline V gene. CDR3 residues: CASSFAPWTGQGAREQYF. CDR3 bases: TGTGCCAGCAGCTTCGCCCCCTGGACAGGACAGGGGGCGCGTGAGCAGTACTTC.